These 8 T cell receptor beta chains were sequenced from one sample in a study of cytomegalovirus exposure and HLA in healthy donors. PCR involved 60 Vbeta and 13 Jbeta primers. Generated by immunoSEQ multiplex PCR, the TCRdb table keeps only in-frame clones and is missing some. This table has just over 80,000 clones, 78% appearing once. What was sequenced was PBMCs. The receptors derive from a man aged 18 to 29 in good health and CMV-seropositive.

The chain links TRBV29-1 to TRBJ2-7; possible D gene TRBD2, 5 bases. The CDR3 is 14 amino acids. V lost 5 bases to trimming and J lost 0 bases, with 14 bases between them. Germline V gives CDR1 SQVTM, CDR2 ANQGSEA. The CDR3 DNA sequence: TGCAGCGTTAACGAGGGCCTGAGCTCCTACGAGCAGTACTTC. This sequence encodes CSVNEGLSSYEQYF.

The V gene is TRBV5-1, the J gene TRBJ2-7; the D gene is possibly TRBD1 (5 bases). Trimming pared 0 bases from V and 7 bases from J, leaving 17 bases between. The CDR3 is 15 amino acids. Germline assignment: CDR1 SGHRS and CDR2 YFSETQ. CDR3 sequence: CASSLGQRGQGEQYF. In DNA, the CDR3 is TGCGCCAGCAGCTTGGGGCAGCGTGGGCAGGGAGAGCAGTACTTC.

J is TRBJ2-4 and V is TRBV5-6; 9 nucleotides match TRBD1. The CDR3 consists of 13 residues. V gave up 4 bases and J gave up 16 bases; unmatched junction bases: 12. Germline loops: CDR1 SGHDT, CDR2 YYEEEE. The CDR3 region is CASSPGVWDRAYF. CDR3 coding DNA: TGTGCCAGCAGCCCTGGGGTGTGGGACAGGGCCTACTTC.

The chain is built from TRBV27 and TRBJ2-7, with 9 bases aligning to TRBD1. Losses at the gene ends were 7 bases for V and 7 bases for J; bases not matched to a gene: 8. CDR3 length: 13 amino acids. Per the germline V gene, CDR1 is MNHEY and CDR2 is SMNVEV (reference sequence). The CDR3 is CASKGQGSREQYF. CDR3 bases: TGTGCCAGCAAGGGACAGGGAAGTCGAGAGCAGTACTTC.

V gene TRBV4-1 combines with J gene TRBJ2-4; maybe TRBD2 (5 bases). In germline, CDR1 is MGHRA, CDR2 YSYEKL. Deletions cut 1 base from V and 10 bases from J, with 14 bases between. CDR3 length equals 14 residues. CDR3 in DNA: TGCGCCAGCAGCCAAGTATCGGGAACCAATATTCAGTACTTC. Protein product: CASSQVSGTNIQYF.

For the CDR3, the DNA is TGCGCCAGCAGCCAAGAGCAGCGTCCTAGCACAGATACGCAGTATTTT. Its protein is CASSQEQRPSTDTQYF. The V gene is TRBV4-1, the J gene TRBJ2-3; D ambiguous. Trimming pared 0 bases from V and 0 bases from J, leaving 10 bases between. In germline, CDR1 is MGHRA, CDR2 YSYEKL. CDR3 length: 16 amino acids.

This chain links TRBV9 with TRBJ2-1, with D possibly TRBD2 on 5 matching bases. Germline V gives CDR1 SGDLS, CDR2 YYNGEE. V dropped 0 bases and J dropped 8 bases, with 15 bases sitting between them. The CDR3 loop spans 15 amino acids. The CDR3 sequence is CASSVELEPFDEQFF. CDR3 nucleotide sequence: TGTGCCAGCAGCGTAGAACTAGAACCATTCGATGAGCAGTTCTTC.

The CDR3 reads CASSRRQGGEKLFF. CDR3 DNA sequence: TGTGCCAGCAGCCGTAGACAGGGTGGTGAAAAACTGTTTTTT. The V and J genes are TRBV14 and TRBJ1-4; 7 bases are a match to TRBD1. This CDR3 contains 14 residues. V lost 4 bases to trimming and J lost 7 bases; unmatched junction nucleotides: 6. Germline CDR1 reads SGHDN; CDR2 reads FVKESK.